The 7 T cell receptor beta chains given below trace back to one sample, sequenced in a study of blood T cell repertoires in COVID-19. Profiling relied on immunoSEQ multiplex PCR, and the TCRdb table lists in-frame clones only, not all of them. The sample includes 250,000 to 350,000 clones, about 88% of them seen just once. The specimen sequenced was peripheral blood. The receptors come from a woman in her 70s with COVID-19, enrolled during active disease.

The rearrangement joins TRBV3-1 (or the pseudogene TRBV3-2) to TRBJ2-1, with TRBD2 matching 14 bases. The J segment lost 4 bases and the V segment lost 4 bases, leaving 0 bases of the junction unmatched. The germline CDR1 and CDR2 sequences are LGHDT and YNNKEL (reference sequence). This CDR3 is built from 15 residues. The CDR3 reads CASSRLAGGYNEQFF. The CDR3 bases are TGTGCCAGCAGCCGACTAGCGGGGGGGTACAATGAGCAGTTCTTC.

This chain links TRBV6-5 with TRBJ1-5; D uncertain. V lost 8 bases and J 0 bases, leaving 14 bases between the germline ends. Germline V gives CDR1 MNHEY, CDR2 SVGAGI. This CDR3 spans 15 amino acids. CDR3 in DNA: TGTGCCAGCGCCCGTATACAGTATAGCAATCAGCCCCAGCATTTT. This sequence encodes CASARIQYSNQPQHF.

V and J are TRBV6-5 and TRBJ1-3, with D possibly TRBD1 on 5 matching bases. Trimming cost V 2 bases and J 4 bases, with 15 bases left between them. The CDR3 sequence is 16 residues long. Per germline, CDR1 MNHEY and CDR2 SVGAGI. CDR3 in amino acids: CASSYGSGLGGNTIYF. CDR3 nucleotide sequence: TGTGCCAGCAGTTACGGGTCAGGGCTGGGAGGAAACACCATATATTTT.

This clone was detected only a few times. The CDR3 loop is CASSLDRTYEQYF. CDR3 coding DNA: TGCGCCAGCAGCTTGGACAGAACCTACGAGCAGTACTTC. The J gene is TRBJ2-7, the V gene TRBV5-1; D remains unclear. This CDR3 spans 13 amino acids. Trimming left V 0 bases short and J 2 bases short, with 6 bases between. Germline CDR1 SGHRS, CDR2 YFSETQ.

The chain uses TRBV28 and TRBJ2-4; 7 bases agree with TRBD1. CDR1 and CDR2 from the germline V gene are MDHEN and SYDVKM. The V segment lost 4 bases and the J segment 4 bases; nucleotides outside the gene matches: 10. This CDR3 is built from 16 residues. The CDR3 DNA sequence: TGTGCCAGCAGTTCCCAACAGGGGAGTCAGAAAAACATTCAGTACTTC. This encodes CASSSQQGSQKNIQYF.

This rearrangement joins TRBV2 to TRBJ1-6; D is possibly TRBD1 (6 bases). V was clipped by 6 bases and J by 1 base, with 10 bases between them. The CDR3 has 15 residues. From germline, CDR1 is SNHLY and CDR2 FYNNEI. The CDR3 loop reads CASSVQGSYNSPLHF. In nucleotides, the CDR3 is TGTGCCAGCAGCGTCCAGGGGTCCTATAATTCACCCCTCCACTTT. The full variable domain, in which reference TRBV2 and TRBJ1-6 provide the parts outside the CDR3, is EPEVTQTPSHQVTQMGQEVILRCVPISNHLYFYWYRQILGQKVEFLVSFYNNEISEKSEIFDDQFSVERPDGSNFTLKIRSTKLEDSAMYFCASSVQGSYNSPLHFGNGTRLTVT.

The CDR3 DNA reads TGTGCCAGCAGTTTAAGGGGAATCAATGAGCAGTTCTTC. Translation gives CASSLRGINEQFF. This chain joins TRBV6-5 and TRBJ2-1, with D maybe TRBD1 (5 bases). Germline CDR1 is MNHEY and CDR2 is SVGAGI. The ends were cut back, 4 bases at V and 6 bases at J, with 10 bases in the middle. The CDR3 extends over 13 amino acids.